This passage covers 8 T cell receptor beta chains from one sample sequenced in a study of T-cell reconstitution after alpha-beta-depleted transplantation in children (dated by TCRdb to 2016 to 2017). According to the study, the label for this sample's treatment or condition signals: allogeneic hematopoietic cell transplantation with graft depleted of TCRalphabeta T cells and CD19 B cells. The library relied on PCR. Sequenced using an Illumina HiSeq 2500. To normalize quantification of the TCRbeta repertoire, the TCR libraries were built with molecular barcoding that relied on unique molecular identifiers. TCRdb took the public reads, trimmed them with fastp at Q25, ran MiXCR for clone calling and kept in-frame beta chains. Entries are consolidated by CDR3 protein sequence, retaining the most common genes and DNA. The sample has 90,000 to 100,000 distinct CDR3 sequences on record, less than 25% of them singletons. Around a fifth of the sample belongs to the ten largest clones.

The sequencing here drew on PBMCs, taken before TCRalphabeta/CD19-depleted stem cell transplant. These receptors came from a boy between 2 and 10 years old with acute lymphoblastic leukemia, due to receive a stem cell transplant.

The V and J genes are TRBV7-8 and TRBJ1-5; 7 bases are shared with TRBD1. Germline values: CDR1 SGHVS, CDR2 FQNEAQ. With 4 bases clipped from V and 2 bases from J, the junction kept 5 bases outside the gene matches. The CDR3 totals 15 residues. CDR3 sequence (DNA): TGTGCCAGCAGCTACAGGGGCCTGGGCAATCAGCCCCAGCATTTT. It yields the protein CASSYRGLGNQPQHF.

This clonotype was recorded a few times. The chain joins TRBV4-3 to TRBJ1-5; D gene ambiguous. V lost 0 bases and J 8 bases, leaving 8 bases between the germline ends. This CDR3 is built from 13 residues. Germline V gene data show CDR1 as LGHNA and CDR2 as YSLEER. The CDR3 bases are TGCGCCAGCAGCCAAGATTTGAGAAAGCCCCAGCATTTT. It translates to CASSQDLRKPQHF.

This clonotype was found a few times. V and J are TRBV28 and TRBJ2-7, with no clear D. This CDR3 spans 12 amino acids. CDR1 is MDHEN and CDR2 is SYDVKM in the germline V gene. The germline V and J ends were trimmed by 5 bases and 0 bases, with 5 bases remaining between them. CDR3 sequence reads: CASSVDSYEQYF. The CDR3 DNA follows: TGTGCCAGCAGTGTGGACTCCTACGAGCAGTACTTC.

This chain connects TRBV20-1 to TRBJ1-4; D is possibly TRBD1 (5 bases). The germline CDR1 and CDR2 sequences are DFQATT and SNEGSKA (reference sequence). This CDR3 spans 14 amino acids. V was clipped by 3 bases and J by 7 bases, with 15 bases between them. The CDR3 sequence: CSASLRGLPEKLFF. Here the CDR3 DNA reads TGCAGTGCTAGCCTCCGGGGACTGCCTGAAAAACTGTTTTTT.

This clonotype was seen many times. The chain has TRBV5-6 and TRBJ1-6; TRBD1 matches 7 bases. V dropped 0 bases and J dropped 9; count of bases not matched to a gene: 3. The CDR3 has 14 residues. The V gene's germline CDR1 is SGHDT and CDR2 YYEEEE. CDR3 DNA sequence: TGTGCCAGCAGCTTGGCGCAGGGGGTTTCACCCCTCCACTTT. Translated, it gives CASSLAQGVSPLHF. The full variable domain, rest sourced from reference TRBV5-6 and TRBJ1-6, is DAGVTQSPTHLIKTRGQQVTLRCSPKSGHDTVSWYQQALGQGPQFIFQYYEEEERQRGNFPDRFSGHQFPNYSSELNVNALLLGDSALYLCASSLAQGVSPLHFGNGTRLTVT.

This chain connects TRBV7-8 to TRBJ2-3; 9 positions agree with TRBD2. The CDR3 covers 20 residues. After removal of 0 bases from V and 1 base from J, the junction contained 14 bases not matched to a gene. Germline V gene lookup returns CDR1 SGHVS and CDR2 FQNEAQ. The CDR3 coding sequence is TGTGCCAGCAGCTTAGCATATATCGCGGGAGGGCCCTCTGGCACAGATACGCAGTATTTT. Translation: CASSLAYIAGGPSGTDTQYF.

This clonotype was detected many times. The chain uses TRBV20-1 and TRBJ1-1; 7 bases map to TRBD1. V trimming: 4 bases; J trimming: 4 bases; junction bases outside the gene matches: 0. Germline V gives CDR1 DFQATT, CDR2 SNEGSKA (reference sequence). This CDR3 contains 11 residues. DNA of the CDR3: TGCAGTGCTACAGGGGGCACTGAAGCTTTCTTT. Translating gives CSATGGTEAFF.

Comments on this clonotype: A read error is possible here, since a much larger clone lies one base away. The chain combines TRBV5-1 with TRBJ2-1; 8 nucleotides line up with TRBD1. CDR1 SGHRS and CDR2 YFSETQ come from the germline V gene. The CDR3 totals 18 residues. The CDR3 coding sequence is TGCGCCAGCAGCTCGAACCCAGGGGGCTCGGGCTCCTACAATGAGCAGCTCTTC. Translating gives CASSSNPGGSGSYNEQLF.